This entry features one T cell receptor (beta chain) sequence. The antigen remains unidentified. This CDR3 spans 13 amino acids. Germline CDR1 SGHDN, CDR2 FVKESK. V lost 1 base, J lost 7 bases, and 10 bases lay in between. One entry per CDR3 protein, called by TCRdb with MiXCR from the 5' RACE reads. The repertoire holds about 890,000 distinct CDR3 sequences, with 9% to 15% as singletons. This record comes from a study of identical twins. Overall study results and limits: Those out-of-frame alpha sequences shared by twins showed an excess of low generation probability.

These same records also appear under a second study, on yellow fever vaccine responses in identical twins.

This chain joins TRBV14 and TRBJ1-2; unclear D gene. This TCR came from a woman aged 18-35 years in good health. The sequenced sample consisted of PBMCs. CDR3 nucleotide sequence: TGTGCCAGCAGCCAAGCCTTTGGGAGTGGCTACACCTTC. Its translation: CASSQAFGSGYTF.